The 11 T cell receptor beta chains in this list originate from one sample, sequenced in a study of shared clonotypes between healthy human individuals. The data were produced by immunoSEQ multiplex PCR, yet TCRdb's version contains in-frame clones alone and is incomplete. The repertoire holds over 2 million clones, with around 95% as singletons. Sample: naive CD4+ T cells sorted from blood. Noted subset: CD45RA+ positively selected. The receptors originated from a man younger than 35 in good health.

The chain couples TRBV6-1 to TRBJ1-1; possible D gene TRBD1, 6 bases. The ends were cut back, 11 bases at V and 11 bases at J, with 24 bases in the middle. Germline V gene lookup returns CDR1 MNHNS and CDR2 SASEGT. The CDR3 totals 13 residues. The CDR3 sequence is CASTVDRRAQAFF. In DNA, the CDR3 is TGTGCCTCTACGGTGGACAGACGGGCCCAGGCTTTCTTT.

The gene calls are TRBV6-5 and TRBJ2-1; TRBD1 might be the D (6 bases). The CDR3 runs 13 residues. From germline, CDR1 is MNHEY and CDR2 SVGAGI. Trimming shortened V by 7 bases and J by 4 bases, and 11 bases separated the two germline ends. CDR3 loop: CASTPDRYNEQFF. In DNA form, the CDR3 reads TGTGCCAGCACCCCCGACAGGTACAATGAGCAGTTCTTC.

The gene calls are TRBV7-2 and TRBJ1-4; D is ambiguous. V lost 1 base, J lost 0 bases, and 6 bases lay in between. This CDR3 has 15 amino acids. The germline CDR1 and CDR2 sequences are SGHTA and FQGNSA. The CDR3 loop is CASSLVASTNEKLFF. Here the CDR3 DNA reads TGTGCCAGCAGCTTAGTGGCGTCAACTAATGAAAAACTGTTTTTT.

The chain is built from TRBV19 and TRBJ2-1; D is tentatively TRBD1 or TRBD2 (5 bases each). The V and J ends lost 7 bases and 3 bases respectively, with 13 bases between them. The CDR3 runs to 14 residues. Germline lookup yields CDR1 LNHDA and CDR2 SQIVND (reference sequence). The DNA of the CDR3 is TGTGCCAGTATGGGGGACCCGGACTACAATGAGCAGTTCTTC. Translation gives CASMGDPDYNEQFF.

The chain carries TRBV4-1 and TRBJ1-3; D is undetermined. CDR3 length: 17 amino acids. CDR1 is MGHRA, CDR2 YSYEKL, per germline. V was pared by 0 bases and J by 0 bases, with 12 bases between. CDR3 coding DNA: TGCGCCAGCAGCCAAGATTCGGGAGTTACCTCTGGAAACACCATATATTTT. The encoded protein is CASSQDSGVTSGNTIYF.

In DNA, the CDR3 is TGTGCCAGCAGTGTGGATTCACCCCTCCACTTT. Protein product: CASSVDSPLHF. The chain combines TRBV2 with TRBJ1-6; D unresolved. CDR1 is SNHLY, CDR2 FYNNEI, per germline. V was clipped by 4 bases and J by 8 bases, with 3 bases between them. The CDR3 is 11 residues long.

This sequence joins TRBV25-1 and TRBJ1-1, with D unclear. Per germline, CDR1 MGHDK and CDR2 SYGVNS. CDR3 length equals 14 residues. Trimming removed 4 bases at V and 10 bases at J, with 19 bases between. In nucleotides, the CDR3 is TGTGCCAGCAGTGCCCGACATGTCGGCGAGGGAGCTTTCTTT. It translates to CASSARHVGEGAFF.

The V and J genes are TRBV10-2 and TRBJ2-3, with D perhaps being TRBD1 or TRBD2 (5 bases each). CDR3 size: 14 residues. V lost 11 bases and J 8 bases, leaving 23 bases between the germline ends. Germline V CDR1 and CDR2: WSHSY, SAAADI. The CDR3 DNA sequence: TGCGCCGGGTTGAGGGACGGACTGTCGGGTACGCAGTATTTT. Protein: CAGLRDGLSGTQYF.

V and J are TRBV4-2 and TRBJ2-5; 7 positions match TRBD1. After removal of 1 base from V and 4 bases from J, the junction contained 6 bases not matched to a gene. CDR3 length: 15 amino acids. CDR1 and CDR2 from the germline V gene are LGHNA and YNFKEQ. The DNA for the CDR3 is TGTGCCAGCAGCCAAGCGACAGGGTCGGTAGAGACCCAGTACTTC. Encoded protein: CASSQATGSVETQYF.

The chain joins TRBV5-1 to TRBJ2-7; D perhaps matches TRBD1 (5 bases). Trimming shortened V by 5 bases and J by 0 bases, and 12 bases separated the two germline ends. There are 14 residues in the CDR3. CDR1 is SGHRS and CDR2 is YFSETQ in the germline V gene. CDR3 residues: CASRSGLDSYEQYF. The DNA for the CDR3 is TGCGCCAGCAGATCAGGGCTCGACTCCTACGAGCAGTACTTC.

The V and J genes are TRBV7-9 and TRBJ2-5; D is undetermined. In germline, CDR1 is SEHNR, CDR2 FQNEAQ (reference sequence). This CDR3 is 11 amino acids long. The V end was cut by 5 bases, the J end by 5 bases, with 6 bases between. In DNA, the CDR3 is TGTGCCAGCAGCCCCTTCGAGACCCAGTACTTC. This encodes CASSPFETQYF.